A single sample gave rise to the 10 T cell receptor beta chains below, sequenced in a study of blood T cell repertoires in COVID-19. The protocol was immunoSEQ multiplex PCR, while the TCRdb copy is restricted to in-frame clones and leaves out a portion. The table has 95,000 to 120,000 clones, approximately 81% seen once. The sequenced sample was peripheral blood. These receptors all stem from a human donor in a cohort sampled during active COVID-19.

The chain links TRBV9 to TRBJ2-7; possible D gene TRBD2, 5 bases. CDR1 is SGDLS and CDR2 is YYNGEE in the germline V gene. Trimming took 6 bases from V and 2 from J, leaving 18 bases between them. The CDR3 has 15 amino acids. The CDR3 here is CASTPGSGETYEQYF. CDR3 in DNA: TGTGCCAGCACCCCGGGGTCAGGTGAGACCTACGAGCAGTACTTC.

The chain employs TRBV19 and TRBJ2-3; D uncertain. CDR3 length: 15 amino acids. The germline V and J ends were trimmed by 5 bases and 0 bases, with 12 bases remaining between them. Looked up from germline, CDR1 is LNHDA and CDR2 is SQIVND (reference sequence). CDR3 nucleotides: TGTGCCAGTAGTTTGCAGGAAGCTAGCACAGATACGCAGTATTTT. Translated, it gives CASSLQEASTDTQYF.

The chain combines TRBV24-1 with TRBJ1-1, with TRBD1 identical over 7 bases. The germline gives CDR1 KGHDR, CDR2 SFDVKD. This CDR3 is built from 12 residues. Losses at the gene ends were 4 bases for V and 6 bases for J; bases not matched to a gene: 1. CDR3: CATSEQGAEAFF. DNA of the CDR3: TGTGCCACCAGTGAGCAGGGGGCTGAAGCTTTCTTT.

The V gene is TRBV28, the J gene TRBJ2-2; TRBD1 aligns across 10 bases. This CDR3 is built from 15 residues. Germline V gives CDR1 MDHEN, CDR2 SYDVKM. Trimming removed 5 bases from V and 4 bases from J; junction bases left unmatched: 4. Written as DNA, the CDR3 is TGTGCCAGCAGTCCCGGGGACAGGGGCACCGGGGAGCTGTTTTTT. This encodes CASSPGDRGTGELFF.

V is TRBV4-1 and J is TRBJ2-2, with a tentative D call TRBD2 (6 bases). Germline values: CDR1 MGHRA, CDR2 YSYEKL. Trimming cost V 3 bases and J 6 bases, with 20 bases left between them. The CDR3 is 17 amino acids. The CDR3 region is CASSQISRGSGSGELFF. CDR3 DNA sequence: TGCGCCAGCAGCCAGATTTCGCGGGGATCGGGTTCCGGGGAGCTGTTTTTT.

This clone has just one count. CDR3 amino acids: CASSSRGTGGSGYTF. The DNA of the CDR3 is TGTGCCAGCAGTTCCCGAGGGACAGGGGGCTCTGGCTACACCTTC. The V and J genes are TRBV6-2 or TRBV6-3 and TRBJ1-2; 12 positions match TRBD1. Germline V gene data show CDR1 as MNHEY and CDR2 as SVGEGT. V dropped 4 bases and J dropped 7; count of bases not matched to a gene: 7. This CDR3 has 15 amino acids.

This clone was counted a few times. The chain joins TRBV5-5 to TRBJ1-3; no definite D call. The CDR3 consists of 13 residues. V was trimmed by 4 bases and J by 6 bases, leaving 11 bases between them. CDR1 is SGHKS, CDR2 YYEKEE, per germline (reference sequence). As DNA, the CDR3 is TGTGCCAGCAGCACGGGTGGTGAAAACACCATATATTTT. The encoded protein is CASSTGGENTIYF.

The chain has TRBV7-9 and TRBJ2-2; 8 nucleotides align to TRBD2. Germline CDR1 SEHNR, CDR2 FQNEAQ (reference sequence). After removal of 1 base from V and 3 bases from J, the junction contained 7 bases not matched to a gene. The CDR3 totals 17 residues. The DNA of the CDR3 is TGTGCCAGCAGCTTAGGGCCACTAGCGGTCGACACCGGGGAGCTGTTTTTT. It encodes CASSLGPLAVDTGELFF. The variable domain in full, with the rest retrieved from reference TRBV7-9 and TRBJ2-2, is DTGVSQNPRHKITKRGQNVTFRCDPISEHNRLYWYRQTLGQGPEFLTYFQNEAQLEKSRLLSDRFSAERPKGSFSTLEIQRTEQGDSAMYLCASSLGPLAVDTGELFFGEGSRLTVL.

CDR3 DNA: TGTGCCAGCAGGATGACACTGAACACTGAAGCTTTCTTT. Amino acid sequence: CASRMTLNTEAFF. This sequence joins TRBV6-5 and TRBJ1-1; D remains unclear. This CDR3 contains 13 residues. Trimming stripped 6 bases from V and 0 bases from J, with 8 bases between. The germline V gene encodes CDR1 MNHEY and CDR2 SVGAGI.

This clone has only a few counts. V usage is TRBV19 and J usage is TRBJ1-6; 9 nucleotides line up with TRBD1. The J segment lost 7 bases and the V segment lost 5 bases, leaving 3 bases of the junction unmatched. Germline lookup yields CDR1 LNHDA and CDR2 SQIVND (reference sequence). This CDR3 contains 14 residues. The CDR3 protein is CASSGGQGNSPLHF. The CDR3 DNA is TGTGCCAGTAGTGGTGGACAGGGGAATTCACCCCTCCACTTT.